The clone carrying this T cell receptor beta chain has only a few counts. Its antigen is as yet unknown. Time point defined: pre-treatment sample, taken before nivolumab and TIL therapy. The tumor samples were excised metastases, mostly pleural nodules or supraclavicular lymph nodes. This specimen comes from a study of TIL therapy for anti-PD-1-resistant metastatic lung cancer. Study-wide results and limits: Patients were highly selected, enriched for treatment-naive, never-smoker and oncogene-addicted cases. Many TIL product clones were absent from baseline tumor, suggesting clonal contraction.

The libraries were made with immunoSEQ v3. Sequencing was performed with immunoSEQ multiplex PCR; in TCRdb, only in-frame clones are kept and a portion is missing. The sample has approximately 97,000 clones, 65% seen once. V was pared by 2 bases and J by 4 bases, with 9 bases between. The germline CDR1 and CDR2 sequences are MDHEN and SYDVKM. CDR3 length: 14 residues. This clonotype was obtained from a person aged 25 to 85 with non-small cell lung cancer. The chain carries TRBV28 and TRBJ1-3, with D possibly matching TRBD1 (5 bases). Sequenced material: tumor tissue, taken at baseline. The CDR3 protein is CASSLQGTGNTIYF. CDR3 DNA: TGTGCCAGCAGTTTACAGGGAACCGGAAACACCATATATTTT.